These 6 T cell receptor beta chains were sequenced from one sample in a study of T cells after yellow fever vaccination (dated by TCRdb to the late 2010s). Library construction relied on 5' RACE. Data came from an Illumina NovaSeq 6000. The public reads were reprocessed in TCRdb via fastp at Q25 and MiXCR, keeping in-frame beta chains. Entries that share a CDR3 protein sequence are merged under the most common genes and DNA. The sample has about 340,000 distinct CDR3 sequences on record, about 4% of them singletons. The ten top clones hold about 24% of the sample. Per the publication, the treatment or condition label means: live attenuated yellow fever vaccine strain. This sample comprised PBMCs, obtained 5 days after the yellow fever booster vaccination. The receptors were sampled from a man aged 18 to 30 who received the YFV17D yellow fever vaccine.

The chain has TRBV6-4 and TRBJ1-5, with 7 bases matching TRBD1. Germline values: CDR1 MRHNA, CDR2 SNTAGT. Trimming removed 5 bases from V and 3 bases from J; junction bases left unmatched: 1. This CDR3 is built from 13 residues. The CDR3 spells CASSQGVNQPQHF. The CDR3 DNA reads TGTGCCAGCAGTCAGGGGGTCAATCAGCCCCAGCATTTT.

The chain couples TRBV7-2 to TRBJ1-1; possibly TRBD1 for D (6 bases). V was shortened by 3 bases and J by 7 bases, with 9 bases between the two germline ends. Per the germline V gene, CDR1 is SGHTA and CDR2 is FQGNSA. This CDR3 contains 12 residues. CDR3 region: CASSLRGIEAFF. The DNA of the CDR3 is TGTGCCAGCAGCTTGAGGGGGATTGAAGCTTTCTTT.

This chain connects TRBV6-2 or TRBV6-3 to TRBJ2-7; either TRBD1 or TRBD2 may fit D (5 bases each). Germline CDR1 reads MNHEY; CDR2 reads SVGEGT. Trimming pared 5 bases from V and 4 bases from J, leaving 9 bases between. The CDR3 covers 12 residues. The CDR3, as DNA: TGTGCCAGCAGTCCCTGGGGGTACGAGCAGTACTTC. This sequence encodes CASSPWGYEQYF.

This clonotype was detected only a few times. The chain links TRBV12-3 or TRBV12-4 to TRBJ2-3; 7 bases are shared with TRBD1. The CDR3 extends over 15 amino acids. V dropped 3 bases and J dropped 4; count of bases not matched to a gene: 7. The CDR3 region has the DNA TGTGCCAGCAGTTTTAGCAGGGGGAGTGCAGATACGCAGTATTTT. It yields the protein CASSFSRGSADTQYF.

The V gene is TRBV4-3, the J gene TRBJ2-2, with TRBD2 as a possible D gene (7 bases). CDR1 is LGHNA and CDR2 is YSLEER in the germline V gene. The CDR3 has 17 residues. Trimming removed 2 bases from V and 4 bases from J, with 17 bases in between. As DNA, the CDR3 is TGCGCCAGCAGCCAAAACCTACGGGGAGGGGGCACCGGGGAGCTGTTTTTT. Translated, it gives CASSQNLRGGGTGELFF.

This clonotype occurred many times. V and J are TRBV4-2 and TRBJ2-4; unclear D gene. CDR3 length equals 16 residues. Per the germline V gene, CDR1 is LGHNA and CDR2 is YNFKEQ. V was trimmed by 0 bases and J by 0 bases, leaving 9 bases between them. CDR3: CASSQDQSAAKNIQYF. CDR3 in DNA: TGTGCCAGCAGCCAAGATCAGTCGGCAGCCAAAAACATTCAGTACTTC.